This T cell receptor beta chain comes out of a study of cytomegalovirus exposure and HLA in healthy donors. The CDR3 loop spans 18 amino acids. The germline V gene encodes CDR1 SGHAT and CDR2 FQDESV (reference sequence). Trimming pared 5 bases from V and 4 bases from J, leaving 23 bases between. Researchers ran the PCR with 60 Vbeta and 13 Jbeta primers. Measured with immunoSEQ multiplex PCR; TCRdb has only the in-frame clones, and not every one. The data hold some 200,000 clones, with under 90% observed a single time. This chain links TRBV11-1 with TRBJ2-2; no firm D call. Sequencing used PBMCs. The origin of this receptor is a boy aged 2 to 10 in good health and CMV-seronegative. As DNA, the CDR3 is TGTGCCAGCAGCCCATCCCCCGGGTCCCTGCTATCCACCGGGGAGCTGTTTTTT. Translated: CASSPSPGSLLSTGELFF.